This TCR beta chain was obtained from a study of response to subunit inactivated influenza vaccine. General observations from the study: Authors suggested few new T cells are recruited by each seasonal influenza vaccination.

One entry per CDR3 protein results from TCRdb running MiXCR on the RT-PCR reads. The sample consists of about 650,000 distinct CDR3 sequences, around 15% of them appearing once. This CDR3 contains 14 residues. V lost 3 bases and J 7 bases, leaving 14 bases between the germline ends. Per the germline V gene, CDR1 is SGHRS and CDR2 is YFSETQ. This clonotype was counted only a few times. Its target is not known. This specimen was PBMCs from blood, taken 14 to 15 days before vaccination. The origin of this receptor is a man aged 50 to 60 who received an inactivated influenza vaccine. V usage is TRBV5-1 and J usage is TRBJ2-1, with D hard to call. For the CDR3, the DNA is TGCGCCAGCAGCTCTACCTCGCAGAGAAATGAGCAGTTCTTC. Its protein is CASSSTSQRNEQFF.